The T cell receptor beta chain described here comes from a study of blood T cell repertoires in COVID-19. Study context: Sites across the United States, Italy and Spain contributed samples from acute and convalescent COVID-19.

Cohorts were determined from participant-reported clinical history. Two consecutive negative NP/OP PCR tests, clearance, or resolved symptoms defined Cohort 3 recovery. Authors' processing steps: Amplifying reference gene primers gave estimates of nucleated cell counts. Assay: immunoSEQ multiplex PCR; the TCRdb copy retains only in-frame clones and omits some. V and J calls plus clone size are reproduced from that table; the DNA served to infer D and trimming. The sample records about 160,000 clones, more than 70% being singletons. CDR1 is LNHDA, CDR2 SQIVND, per germline (reference sequence). V was clipped by 5 bases and J by 1 base; unmatched bases: 8. The CDR3 consists of 19 residues.

Input material: PBMCs or T cells enriched from blood (not recorded which). This rearrangement joins TRBV19 to TRBJ2-2, with TRBD2 matching 15 bases. The TCR sequence derives from a man in his forties who had recovered from COVID-19. The CDR3 DNA reads TGTGCCAGTAGTGCGGGCGGACTAGCGGGGGGGCGGAACACCGGGGAGCTGTTTTTT. Protein product: CASSAGGLAGGRNTGELFF.